Listed below are T cell receptor beta chains from one sample, sequenced in a study of cytomegalovirus exposure and HLA in healthy donors. The protocol was immunoSEQ multiplex PCR, while the TCRdb copy is restricted to in-frame clones and leaves out a portion. The table shows around 150,000 clones, with 87% occurring only once. Sequencing was carried out using PBMCs. The receptors come from a woman in her twenties or thirties in good health and CMV-seronegative. CDR3s include the opening cysteine and the closing phenylalanine or tryptophan.

TRBJ2-3	TRBV9	CASSPRGITQYF
TRBJ1-5	TRBV19	CASSLDGTAYSNQPQHF
TRBJ2-7	TRBV9	CASSLGTASSYEQYF
TRBJ2-7	TRBV27	CASSLSETSGRVYEQYF
TRBJ2-5	TRBV4-1	CASSRSSGGAKAQETQYF
TRBJ2-3	TRBV6-5	CASSTPQQTQYF
TRBJ2-7	TRBV5-8	CASSLDRAYEQYF
TRBJ1-5	TRBV28	CASSLSTGPQHF
TRBJ1-4	TRBV27	CASRLMQTATNEKLFF
TRBJ2-3	TRBV5-1	CASSLVQAMDTQYF
TRBJ1-5	TRBV18	CASSRTGEATTSDQPQHF
TRBJ2-5	TRBV19	CASSTLLSLAGGAQYF
TRBJ1-4	TRBV6-5	CASSYAQVAEKLFF
TRBJ1-1	TRBV4-3	CASSQGWSRMNTEAFF
TRBJ2-3	TRBV19	CASKLSGGRTDTQYF
TRBJ1-1	TRBV18	CASSPSPPGGLGTEAFF
TRBJ2-7	TRBV6-1	CASNSATYEQYF
TRBJ2-4	TRBV30	CALSRGLAKNIQYF
TRBJ1-2	TRBV10-2	CASSPDRVGHTF
TRBJ1-3	TRBV7-6	CASSLSGPGQGSTIYF
TRBJ2-2	TRBV6-5	CASSPWRGAGELFF
TRBJ2-7	TRBV27	CASSFGQGYEQYF
TRBJ2-2	TRBV7-8	CASSLRLAGGPGELFF
TRBJ2-1	TRBV7-9	CASGHGLSGDSYNEQFF
TRBJ2-1	TRBV7-8	CASSLAPETSGASYNEQFF
TRBJ1-6	TRBV6-5	CASSYAQLNPPLHF
TRBJ2-5	TRBV18	CASSRGGGAETQYF